Listed below are T cell receptor beta chains from one sample, sequenced in a study of blood T cells in healthy people across ages. TCRdb called the 5' RACE reads again in MiXCR, with one record for every CDR3 protein. The sample lists approximately 850,000 distinct CDR3 sequences, roughly 50% occurring once. Sequencing input: blood. These receptors came from a man aged 25 to 40 in good health. The CDR3 runs from the conserved cysteine through the conserved F or W. The D gene is left open where the match is weak. For some rows the clone size is stated as once, few or many, or as a class when expanded; others skip it.

>-|-|16|TRBV29-1|TRBJ2-3
CSVEPLRQSGTDTQYF
TGCAGCGTCGAGCCGCTACGACAAAGCGGCACAGATACGCAGTATTTT
>-|-|16|TRBV18|TRBJ2-6
CASSPRTRTGANVLTF
TGTGCCAGCTCACCCCGGACAAGGACTGGGGCCAACGTCCTGACTTTC
>-|-|17|TRBV11-2|TRBJ1-2
CASSLSGSSILLYGYTF
TGTGCCAGCAGCTTAAGTGGGAGTAGTATCCTACTATATGGCTACACCTTC
>TRBD2|few|13|TRBV25-1|TRBJ2-3
CASRTSGSDTQYF
TGTGCCAGCCGGACTAGCGGATCAGATACGCAGTATTTT
>TRBD2|-|14|TRBV29-1|TRBJ2-3
CSVPTSGIGDTQYF
TGCAGCGTTCCGACTAGCGGGATAGGAGATACGCAGTATTTT
>-|-|11|TRBV20-1|TRBJ2-1
CSARGESEQFF
TGCAGTGCTAGAGGAGAGAGTGAGCAGTTCTTC
>-|few|15|TRBV7-2|TRBJ2-7
CASSISGTEHYEQYF
TGTGCCAGCAGCATATCCGGGACTGAACACTACGAGCAGTACTTC
>TRBD1|once|11|TRBV6-5|TRBJ1-1
CASKDREEAFF
TGTGCCAGTAAGGACAGGGAGGAAGCTTTCTTT
>TRBD1|-|14|TRBV7-9|TRBJ1-2
CASSLLQGAYGYTF
TGTGCCAGCAGCTTACTCCAGGGGGCTTATGGCTACACCTTC
>-|-|12|TRBV29-1|TRBJ1-4
CSSWVANEKLFF
TGCAGCTCCTGGGTTGCTAATGAAAAACTGTTTTTT
>TRBD1|-|17|TRBV10-3|TRBJ2-5
CAISESGQGLAQETQYF
TGTGCCATCAGTGAGTCTGGACAGGGCCTAGCCCAAGAGACCCAGTACTTC
>-|few|17|TRBV4-2|TRBJ2-7
CASSQAVRPREPYEQYF
TGTGCCAGCAGCCAGGCCGTTCGGCCGAGGGAACCCTACGAGCAGTACTTC
>TRBD2|few|15|TRBV20-1|TRBJ2-7
CSARREISGRGEQYF
TGCAGTGCTAGACGCGAGATTAGCGGGAGAGGCGAGCAGTACTTC
>-|-|16|TRBV12-3/TRBV12-4|TRBJ2-6
CASSYVNFAGANVLTF
TGTGCCAGCAGCTATGTGAATTTCGCTGGGGCCAACGTCCTGACTTTC
>TRBD1|-|14|TRBV7-9|TRBJ1-6
CASRSGRGRSPLHF
TGTGCCAGCAGGTCCGGCAGGGGGCGGTCACCCCTCCACTTT
>-|-|15|TRBV6-5|TRBJ1-1
CASSSRPGQAGGAFF
TGTGCCAGCAGTTCTCGCCCGGGTCAGGCCGGTGGAGCTTTCTTT
>TRBD1|few|14|TRBV12-3/TRBV12-4|TRBJ1-2
CASSFSTGDYGYTF
TGTGCCAGCAGTTTCTCAACAGGGGACTATGGCTACACCTTC
>-|-|15|TRBV5-6|TRBJ1-2
CASSPLDSPFSHYTF
TGTGCCAGCAGCCCGCTGGACAGCCCCTTTTCGCACTACACCTTC
>TRBD2|-|16|TRBV20-1|TRBJ2-1
CSASLGGGAKVNEQFF
TGCAGTGCTAGTCTCGGCGGGGGGGCGAAAGTCAATGAGCAGTTCTTC
>-|-|10|TRBV20-1|TRBJ2-7
CSAIPYEQYF
TGCAGTGCTATCCCCTACGAGCAGTACTTC